The following is a T cell receptor (beta chain) sequence with its context. The data were produced by immunoSEQ multiplex PCR, yet TCRdb's version contains in-frame clones alone and is incomplete. The data contain some 170,000 clones, about 72% of them singletons. The CDR3 has 15 residues. Germline CDR1 is MNHEY and CDR2 is SVGAGI. The V and J ends lost 6 bases and 0 bases, in that order; junction bases with no gene match: 6. This record belongs to a study of blood T cell repertoires in COVID-19. The chain employs TRBV6-5 and TRBJ2-3, with 7 bases identical to TRBD2. The receptor comes from a woman between 45 and 60 years old who had recovered from COVID-19. Sequencing was done on a sample of PBMCs or T cells enriched from blood (not recorded which). The CDR3 loop is CASSPGGGSTDTQYF. CDR3 DNA: TGTGCCAGCAGCCCCGGGGGAGGGAGCACAGATACGCAGTATTTT.